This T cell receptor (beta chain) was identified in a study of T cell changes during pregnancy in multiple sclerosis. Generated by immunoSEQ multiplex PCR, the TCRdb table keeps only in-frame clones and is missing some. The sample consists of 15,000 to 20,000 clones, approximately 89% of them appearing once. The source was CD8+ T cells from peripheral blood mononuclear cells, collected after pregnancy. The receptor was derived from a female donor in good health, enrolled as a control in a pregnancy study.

CDR3 coding DNA: TGCGCCAGCAGCCAAGGGAGGGGAGCGGGAGATGAAAAACTGTTTTTT. Translated: CASSQGRGAGDEKLFF. The V gene is TRBV4-1, the J gene TRBJ1-4; weak D call: TRBD1 (5 bases). Deletions cut 1 base from V and 6 bases from J, with 15 bases between. The germline CDR1 and CDR2 sequences are MGHRA and YSYEKL. The length of the CDR3 is 16 residues.